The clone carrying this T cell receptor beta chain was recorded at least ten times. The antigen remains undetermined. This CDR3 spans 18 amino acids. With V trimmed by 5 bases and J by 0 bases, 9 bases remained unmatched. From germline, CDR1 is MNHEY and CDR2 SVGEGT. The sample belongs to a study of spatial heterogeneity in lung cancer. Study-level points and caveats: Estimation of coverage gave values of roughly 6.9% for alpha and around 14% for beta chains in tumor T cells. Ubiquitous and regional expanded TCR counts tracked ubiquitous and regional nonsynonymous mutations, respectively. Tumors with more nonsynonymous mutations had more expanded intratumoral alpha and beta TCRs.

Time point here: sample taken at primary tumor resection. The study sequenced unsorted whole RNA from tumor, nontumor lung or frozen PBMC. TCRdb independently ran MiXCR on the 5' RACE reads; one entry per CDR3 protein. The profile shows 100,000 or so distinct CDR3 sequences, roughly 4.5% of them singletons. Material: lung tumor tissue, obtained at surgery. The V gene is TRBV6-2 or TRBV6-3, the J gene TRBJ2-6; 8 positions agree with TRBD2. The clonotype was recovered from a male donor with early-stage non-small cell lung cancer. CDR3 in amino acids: CASSQHSGASSGANVLTF. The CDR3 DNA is TGTGCCAGCAGTCAGCATAGCGGGGCCAGCTCTGGGGCCAACGTCCTGACTTTC.